A selection of T cell receptor beta chains follows, all from one sample in a study of blood T cells in healthy people across ages. A single record per CDR3 protein comes from TCRdb applying MiXCR to the 5' RACE reads. There are 600,000 or so distinct CDR3 sequences in the sample; 25% to 30% occur only once, and 15% to 17% lies in the top ten. The sequenced sample consisted of blood. These receptors all come from a woman older than 75 in good health. Each CDR3 is given with its conserved first and last residue. The D gene is left open where the match is weak. Only part of the rows carry a size: once, few, many, or a class if the clone is expanded.

DNA: TGCAGTGGAGAGAAGGGCGATACGCAGTATTTT
CDR3: CSGEKGDTQYF
D: .
length: 11
V: TRBV20-1
size: many
J: TRBJ2-3

DNA: TGTGCCTGGAGTAGGTTAGCGGGGGGCGGAGAGACCCAGTACTTC
CDR3: CAWSRLAGGGETQYF
D: TRBD2
length: 15
V: TRBV30
size: many
J: TRBJ2-5

DNA: TGTGCCAGCACTCAGGGGGCTGAAGCTTTCTTT
CDR3: CASTQGAEAFF
D: TRBD1
length: 11
V: TRBV6-2/TRBV6-3
size: few
J: TRBJ1-1

DNA: TGTGCCAGCAGCGTATCTCCCGGGACAGGTGTTTCCACAGATACGCAGTATTTT
CDR3: CASSVSPGTGVSTDTQYF
D: TRBD1
length: 18
V: TRBV9
size: .
J: TRBJ2-3

DNA: TGTGCCAGCAGTATCGACAAGAGAGACGGCTACACCTTC
CDR3: CASSIDKRDGYTF
D: .
length: 13
V: TRBV27
size: many
J: TRBJ1-2

DNA: TGCGCCAGCAGCTTGGGGCCAGAGATATACAATGAGCAGTTCTTC
CDR3: CASSLGPEIYNEQFF
D: .
length: 15
V: TRBV5-1
size: many
J: TRBJ2-1

DNA: TGTGCCAGCAGAACGACAGGGGACACCGGGGAGCTGTTTTTT
CDR3: CASRTTGDTGELFF
D: TRBD1
length: 14
V: TRBV12-3/TRBV12-4
size: many
J: TRBJ2-2

DNA: TGTGCCATCAGGCCTCGGGGGGCCACAGATACGCAGTATTTT
CDR3: CAIRPRGATDTQYF
D: .
length: 14
V: TRBV10-3
size: many
J: TRBJ2-3

DNA: TGTGCCAGCAGCCAAGAGGACAGGGGGTACTCCTACAATGAGCAGTTCTTC
CDR3: CASSQEDRGYSYNEQFF
D: TRBD1
length: 17
V: TRBV4-2
size: many
J: TRBJ2-1

DNA: TGCAGTGCTAGCGGGGAACGCTACGAGCAGTACTTC
CDR3: CSASGERYEQYF
D: .
length: 12
V: TRBV20-1
size: many
J: TRBJ2-7

DNA: TGTGCCAGCAGCTTAGCGCGGTTCACGGGAGGGGAGACCCAGTACTTC
CDR3: CASSLARFTGGETQYF
D: TRBD2
length: 16
V: TRBV7-2
size: few
J: TRBJ2-5

DNA: TGTGCCAGCAGCGAGGGAGCGACAGGGGGTCTTGGCTACACCTTC
CDR3: CASSEGATGGLGYTF
D: TRBD1
length: 15
V: TRBV9
size: many
J: TRBJ1-2

DNA: TGTGCCAGCAGCCAGGGACCGCTTGGAGAAAAACTGTTTTTT
CDR3: CASSQGPLGEKLFF
D: .
length: 14
V: TRBV5-6
size: few
J: TRBJ1-4

DNA: TGCAGTGCCCCCGGTGTCGGGGAGCGGTTTTTT
CDR3: CSAPGVGERFF
D: .
length: 11
V: TRBV20-1
size: .
J: TRBJ2-2

DNA: TGTGCCAGCAGCTCGCTCCCGGGACAGGGGTCCTACACAGATACGCAGTATTTT
CDR3: CASSSLPGQGSYTDTQYF
D: TRBD1
length: 18
V: TRBV7-8
size: few
J: TRBJ2-3

DNA: TGTGCCAGCAGCCGGGCGGGGGACGGGGCTTTCTTT
CDR3: CASSRAGDGAFF
D: .
length: 12
V: TRBV7-9
size: .
J: TRBJ1-1

DNA: TGCAGTGCGTTTCGGCGGGCTACGAGTAATTCACCCCTCCACTTT
CDR3: CSAFRRATSNSPLHF
D: .
length: 15
V: TRBV20-1
size: many
J: TRBJ1-6

DNA: TGCGCCAGCAGCGGCCTCGGGACTAATAATGAAAAACTGTTTTTT
CDR3: CASSGLGTNNEKLFF
D: .
length: 15
V: TRBV5-1
size: many
J: TRBJ1-4

DNA: TGCGCCAGCAGCCATGAATTACACAGGGGAGACTATGGCTACACCTTC
CDR3: CASSHELHRGDYGYTF
D: TRBD1
length: 16
V: TRBV4-3
size: few
J: TRBJ1-2

DNA: TGCGCCAGCAGCTTGGTTGGTAGGGCCCGCGAGAACTATGGCTACACCTTC
CDR3: CASSLVGRARENYGYTF
D: .
length: 17
V: TRBV5-1
size: .
J: TRBJ1-2

DNA: TGCGCCAGCAGCTTGGGTCCCATACTTAGCAATCAGCCTCAGCATTTT
CDR3: CASSLGPILSNQPQHF
D: .
length: 16
V: TRBV5-1
size: .
J: TRBJ1-5

DNA: TGTGCCAGCAGCTTAGATCGTAAGGGGGATGAGCAGTTCTTC
CDR3: CASSLDRKGDEQFF
D: .
length: 14
V: TRBV11-2
size: many
J: TRBJ2-1

DNA: TGTGCCATCAGTGCACAGAGAGAGAACACTGAAGCTTTCTTT
CDR3: CAISAQRENTEAFF
D: .
length: 14
V: TRBV10-3
size: many
J: TRBJ1-1

DNA: TGTGCCAGCAGCTTAGGTGGCGGGGGGTCGTACAATGAGCAGTACTTC
CDR3: CASSLGGGGSYNEQYF
D: TRBD2
length: 16
V: TRBV7-9
size: few
J: TRBJ2-7

DNA: TGTGCCAGCACGGGACAGGGGCCCCCCACTGAAGCTTTCTTT
CDR3: CASTGQGPPTEAFF
D: TRBD1
length: 14
V: TRBV18
size: few
J: TRBJ1-1

DNA: TGTGCCTGGAGTGGTAAGGGGTTTCTTTACACTGAAGCTTTCTTT
CDR3: CAWSGKGFLYTEAFF
D: .
length: 15
V: TRBV30
size: .
J: TRBJ1-1

DNA: TGTGCCAGCACCCAAGCGGGCTGCTATGGCTACACCTTC
CDR3: CASTQAGCYGYTF
D: .
length: 13
V: TRBV6-5
size: few
J: TRBJ1-2

DNA: TGTGCCAGCAGCCACCCGCGGGGGGCCAGCACAGATACGCAGTATTTT
CDR3: CASSHPRGASTDTQYF
D: TRBD2
length: 16
V: TRBV28
size: .
J: TRBJ2-3

DNA: TGCAGTGCTAGTAGCCGGACAGGAACCTACGAGCAGTACTTC
CDR3: CSASSRTGTYEQYF
D: TRBD1
length: 14
V: TRBV20-1
size: many
J: TRBJ2-7

DNA: TGTCAACTAGGGGCTGGCTACGAGCAGTACTTC
CDR3: CQLGAGYEQYF
D: .
length: 11
V: TRBV19
size: few
J: TRBJ2-7

DNA: TGCAGCGGCTCACGGGACATCTACAATGAGCAGTTCTTC
CDR3: CSGSRDIYNEQFF
D: .
length: 13
V: TRBV29-1
size: many
J: TRBJ2-1

DNA: TGTGCCAGCAGCATCCTCTTCGGGGGGAAAGAGACCCAGTACTTC
CDR3: CASSILFGGKETQYF
D: TRBD2
length: 15
V: TRBV11-2
size: .
J: TRBJ2-5

DNA: TGCGCCAACAGCTGGACAGGGGGGAAAGCCTACGAGCAGTACTTC
CDR3: CANSWTGGKAYEQYF
D: TRBD1
length: 15
V: TRBV5-1
size: .
J: TRBJ2-7

DNA: TGTGCCAGCAGCTTCGATCGGCAGGGGGCCTATGGCTACACCTTC
CDR3: CASSFDRQGAYGYTF
D: TRBD1
length: 15
V: TRBV9
size: few
J: TRBJ1-2

DNA: TGTGCCACCAGTGGGGGAATAAGCACAGATACGCAGTATTTT
CDR3: CATSGGISTDTQYF
D: .
length: 14
V: TRBV24-1
size: many
J: TRBJ2-3

DNA: TGCAGCGTTGAGACCGGGACAGGGTATGGCGAGCAGTACTTC
CDR3: CSVETGTGYGEQYF
D: TRBD1
length: 14
V: TRBV29-1
size: many
J: TRBJ2-7

DNA: TGTGCCAGCAGCCCCGGGCGGGATCCCTCCTACGAGCAGTACTTC
CDR3: CASSPGRDPSYEQYF
D: .
length: 15
V: TRBV4-2
size: many
J: TRBJ2-7

DNA: TGTGCCAGCAAGCGAGGCACGAGCTCCTACAATGAGCAGTTCTTC
CDR3: CASKRGTSSYNEQFF
D: .
length: 15
V: TRBV9
size: many
J: TRBJ2-1

DNA: TGTGCCAGCAGCCAGGGGACTTCCAGGGCCTACGAGCAGTACTTC
CDR3: CASSQGTSRAYEQYF
D: .
length: 15
V: TRBV3-1
size: many
J: TRBJ2-7

DNA: TGTGCCAGCTCACCATTGGGGGCCTCTAACTATGGCTACACCTTC
CDR3: CASSPLGASNYGYTF
D: .
length: 15
V: TRBV18
size: .
J: TRBJ1-2

DNA: TGCGCCAGCAGCCCAGATTTTAGCGGGGGGCGATACGATGAGCAGTTCTTC
CDR3: CASSPDFSGGRYDEQFF
D: TRBD2
length: 17
V: TRBV5-1
size: few
J: TRBJ2-1

DNA: TGTGCCAGCAGCAGATCGGGACAGGGGACCTACGAGCAGTACTTC
CDR3: CASSRSGQGTYEQYF
D: TRBD1
length: 15
V: TRBV7-6
size: many
J: TRBJ2-7

DNA: TGTGCCAGCAGCGACGGGACCCTCGGAAACACCATATATTTT
CDR3: CASSDGTLGNTIYF
D: .
length: 14
V: TRBV9
size: .
J: TRBJ1-3

DNA: TGCAGTGCTAGAGATCGGACGAAAAACTATGGCTACACCTTC
CDR3: CSARDRTKNYGYTF
D: .
length: 14
V: TRBV20-1
size: .
J: TRBJ1-2

DNA: TGTGCCACCAGTGATTTGCGGGAGGACAGGGGGAATGAGCAGTTCTTC
CDR3: CATSDLREDRGNEQFF
D: TRBD1
length: 16
V: TRBV24-1
size: .
J: TRBJ2-1

DNA: TGTGCCAGCAGCCCAGAGCGGGGGGGCCTAGTCTACAATGAGCAGTTCTTC
CDR3: CASSPERGGLVYNEQFF
D: TRBD2
length: 17
V: TRBV3-1
size: many
J: TRBJ2-1

DNA: TGCAGTGCCGAGACGCTAGCGAAAGAGACCCAGTACTTC
CDR3: CSAETLAKETQYF
D: .
length: 13
V: TRBV20-1
size: many
J: TRBJ2-5

DNA: TGCAGTGCCCTTGGTCCGACTAAGGATAACTATGGCTACACCTTC
CDR3: CSALGPTKDNYGYTF
D: .
length: 15
V: TRBV20-1
size: .
J: TRBJ1-2

DNA: TGTGCCAGCAGTTTAAGGGGTGGGTACCTGTATTTT
CDR3: CASSLRGGYLYF
D: .
length: 12
V: TRBV27
size: few
J: TRBJ2-3

DNA: TGTGCCAGCAGCTTAGACAGGAGCGGACCTAATGAAAAACTGTTTTTT
CDR3: CASSLDRSGPNEKLFF
D: .
length: 16
V: TRBV11-2
size: few
J: TRBJ1-4

DNA: TGTGCCAGCAGCTTAAACAGCTTGAACACTGAAGCTTTCTTT
CDR3: CASSLNSLNTEAFF
D: .
length: 14
V: TRBV7-3
size: many
J: TRBJ1-1

DNA: TGCAGTGCTAGGCCGCCTGGGGGTCTAAATGAGCAGTTCTTC
CDR3: CSARPPGGLNEQFF
D: .
length: 14
V: TRBV20-1
size: .
J: TRBJ2-1

DNA: TGTGCCAGCAGCCAAGTACCAGCTAACTATGGCTACACCTTC
CDR3: CASSQVPANYGYTF
D: .
length: 14
V: TRBV4-2
size: .
J: TRBJ1-2

DNA: TGCAGTGCTGCCCGGGACAGTTCATACGAGCAGTACTTC
CDR3: CSAARDSSYEQYF
D: TRBD1
length: 13
V: TRBV20-1
size: many
J: TRBJ2-7

DNA: TGTGCCAGCAGTTCCCGACTAGCGGGGGGAGCGAGCACAGATACGGAATATTTT
CDR3: CASSSRLAGGASTDTEYF
D: TRBD2
length: 18
V: TRBV12-3/TRBV12-4
size: .
J: TRBJ2-3

DNA: TGTGCCAGCAGCTTGGGCATCCTCAATGAGCAGTTCTTC
CDR3: CASSLGILNEQFF
D: .
length: 13
V: TRBV5-5
size: .
J: TRBJ2-1

DNA: TGCAGTGCCGGCAGGGGTGAGCTTATCACAGATACGCAGTATTTT
CDR3: CSAGRGELITDTQYF
D: .
length: 15
V: TRBV20-1
size: .
J: TRBJ2-3

DNA: TGTGCCAGCAGCTTGCCTGTCGGGGGAGGCTCACCCCTCCACTTT
CDR3: CASSLPVGGGSPLHF
D: .
length: 15
V: TRBV5-6
size: .
J: TRBJ1-6